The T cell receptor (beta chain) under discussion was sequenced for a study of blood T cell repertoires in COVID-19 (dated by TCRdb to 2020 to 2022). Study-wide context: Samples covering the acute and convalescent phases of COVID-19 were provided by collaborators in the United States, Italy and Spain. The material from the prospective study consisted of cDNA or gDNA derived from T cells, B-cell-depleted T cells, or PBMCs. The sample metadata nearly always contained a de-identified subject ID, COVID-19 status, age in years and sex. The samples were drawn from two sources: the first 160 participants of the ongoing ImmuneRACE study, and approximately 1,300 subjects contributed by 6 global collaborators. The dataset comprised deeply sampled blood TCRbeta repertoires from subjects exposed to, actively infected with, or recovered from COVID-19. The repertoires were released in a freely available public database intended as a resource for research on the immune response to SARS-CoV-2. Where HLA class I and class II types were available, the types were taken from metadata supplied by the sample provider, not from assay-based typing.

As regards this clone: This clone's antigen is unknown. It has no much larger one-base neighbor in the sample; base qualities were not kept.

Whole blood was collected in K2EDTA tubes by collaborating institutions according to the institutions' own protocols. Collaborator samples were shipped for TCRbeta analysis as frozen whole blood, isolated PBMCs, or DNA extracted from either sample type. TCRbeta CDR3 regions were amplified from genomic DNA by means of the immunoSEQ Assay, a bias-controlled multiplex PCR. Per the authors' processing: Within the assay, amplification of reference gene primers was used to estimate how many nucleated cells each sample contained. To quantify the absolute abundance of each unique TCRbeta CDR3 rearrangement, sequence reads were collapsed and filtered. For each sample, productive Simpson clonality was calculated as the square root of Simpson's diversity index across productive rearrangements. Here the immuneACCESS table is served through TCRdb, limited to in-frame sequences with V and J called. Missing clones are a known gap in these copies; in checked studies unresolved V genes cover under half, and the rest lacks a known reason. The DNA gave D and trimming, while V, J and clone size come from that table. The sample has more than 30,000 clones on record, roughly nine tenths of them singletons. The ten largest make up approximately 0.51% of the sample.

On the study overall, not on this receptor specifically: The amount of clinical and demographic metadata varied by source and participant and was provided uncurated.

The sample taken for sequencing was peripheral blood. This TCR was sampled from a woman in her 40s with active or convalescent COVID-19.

The bases are TGTGCCAGCAGCTCACCTGCGGGGGGGCTAGAGACCCAGTACTTC. The translation is CASSSPAGGLETQYF. The V and J segments used are TRBV7-2 and TRBJ2-5, with 9 bases matching TRBD2. In the germline V gene, CDR1 corresponds to SGHTA and CDR2 to FQGNSA. V trim: 4 bases; J trim: 4 bases; unmatched bases: 7. Taken from cysteine to phenylalanine, the CDR3 has 15 residues. The read is trimmed to its CDR3 DNA, 45 bases read in frame from base 1.